This entry lists 15 T cell receptor beta chains sequenced from one sample in a study of CD4 T cells in relation to SARS-CoV-2 and coronaviruses. Sequencing was performed with immunoSEQ multiplex PCR; in TCRdb, only in-frame clones are kept and a portion is missing. The sample has around 11,000 clones; 75% to 85% are singletons. CD4+ T cells from unexposed donors were obtained before the COVID-19 pandemic (2011-2018). After nine to ten days of culture, CD4+ T cells were isolated. Antigens of these TCRs are unknown. Sequencing input: CD4+ T cells from PBMCs, cultured in vitro. The source is a human donor in good health.

A single count supports this clone. The chain links TRBV2 to TRBJ1-2; 7 nucleotides agree with TRBD1. Germline values: CDR1 SNHLY, CDR2 FYNNEI. V was clipped by 5 bases and J by 1 base; unmatched bases: 4. The CDR3 spans 14 residues. The CDR3 spells CASSTGTVNYGYTF. CDR3 bases: TGTGCCAGCAGTACCGGGACAGTTAACTATGGCTACACCTTC.

J is TRBJ2-2 and V is TRBV7-8; D may correspond to TRBD1 or TRBD2 (5 bases each). Germline V CDR1 and CDR2: SGHVS, FQNEAQ. V gave up 1 base and J gave up 5 bases, with 14 bases separating them. This CDR3 comprises 16 residues. The CDR3 DNA reads TGTGCCAGCAGCTTAGGGCGTCAGGGACGGACCGGGGAGCTGTTTTTT. Its translation: CASSLGRQGRTGELFF.

In its sample, this clone was seen once. The chain carries TRBV18 and TRBJ1-2; 9 bases fit TRBD1. J was trimmed by 2 bases and V by 5 bases; bases with no gene match: 3. Germline V gives CDR1 KGHSH, CDR2 LQKENI. The CDR3 is 14 residues long. The CDR3 nucleotides are TGTGCCAGCTCAAAACAGGGGGCGAACTATGGCTACACCTTC. Its translation: CASSKQGANYGYTF.

This clone was recorded a few times. V and J are TRBV9 and TRBJ2-7; 15 bases are shared with TRBD2. The CDR3 has 16 residues. The germline V gene has CDR1 SGDLS and CDR2 YYNGEE. Germline trimming cut 2 bases from V and 7 bases from J; bases unmatched to any gene: 7. The CDR3 coding sequence is TGTGCCAGCAGCGTCGGACTAGCGGGGGGGCCGGCGGAGCAGTACTTC. Translated, it gives CASSVGLAGGPAEQYF.

This chain connects TRBV7-9 to TRBJ1-2; D unclear. Germline V CDR1 and CDR2: SEHNR, FQNEAQ (reference sequence). V was trimmed by 5 bases and J by 8 bases, leaving 18 bases between them. CDR3 length: 14 amino acids. The chain's CDR3 is CASSPGPWREGYTF. The CDR3 coding sequence is TGTGCCAGCAGCCCCGGGCCATGGAGGGAGGGCTACACCTTC.

The J gene is TRBJ2-3, the V gene TRBV6-6, with no clear D. The length of the CDR3 is 12 residues. V lost 6 bases, J lost 3 bases, and 7 bases lay in between. Germline V lookup: CDR1 MNHNY, CDR2 SVGAGI (reference sequence). The CDR3 DNA follows: TGTGCCAGCAGCCCCACAACAGATACGCAGTATTTT. This sequence encodes CASSPTTDTQYF.

In this sample, this clone turned up a few times. Other DNA sequences in the sample encode the same CDR3. The chain has TRBV6-5 and TRBJ2-2; possibly TRBD2 for D (5 bases). The germline CDR1 and CDR2 sequences are MNHEY and SVGAGI. The CDR3 has 14 residues. Between the trimmed V and J ends, which lost 2 bases and 7 bases, there was a span of 11 bases. The CDR3 is CASSYIGMGGELFF. The CDR3 DNA reads TGTGCCAGCAGTTACATCGGGATGGGCGGGGAGCTGTTTTTT.

This clone was detected a few times. The chain combines TRBV7-8 with TRBJ2-2; possibly TRBD1 for D (6 bases). Trimming left V 4 bases short and J 6 bases short, with 12 bases between. The germline gives CDR1 SGHVS, CDR2 FQNEAQ. This CDR3 is built from 14 residues. The CDR3 region has the DNA TGTGCCAGCAGCTCGGCAGGGGTTCCCGGGGAGCTGTTTTTT. Protein: CASSSAGVPGELFF.

The gene calls are TRBV6-5 and TRBJ2-7; D ambiguous. The V and J ends lost 2 bases and 5 bases respectively, with 13 bases between them. The CDR3 is made up of 14 amino acids. From germline, CDR1 is MNHEY and CDR2 SVGAGI. This chain's CDR3 is CASSYSGIGNEQYF. In DNA, the CDR3 is TGTGCCAGCAGTTACAGTGGGATCGGAAACGAGCAGTACTTC.

The gene calls are TRBV5-1 and TRBJ1-1; D possibly corresponds to TRBD1 (6 bases). Trimming stripped 4 bases from V and 1 base from J, with 11 bases between. This CDR3 is built from 14 residues. CDR1 and CDR2 (germline): SGHRS, YFSETQ. The CDR3 sequence: CASSTGGGNTEAFF. In DNA, the CDR3 is TGCGCCAGCAGCACAGGAGGGGGGAACACTGAAGCTTTCTTT.

V is TRBV10-1 and J is TRBJ2-1; 11 bases fit TRBD2. V gave up 4 bases and J gave up 6 bases; unmatched junction bases: 2. The CDR3 has 14 residues. CDR1 is WNHNN, CDR2 SYGVQD, per germline (reference sequence). Written as DNA, the CDR3 is TGCGCCAGCAGTGCTAGCGGGGGGACCAATGAGCAGTTCTTC. It encodes CASSASGGTNEQFF.

This CDR3 is CASTRGTMEQYF. In DNA, the CDR3 is TGTGCCAGTACTCGGGGTACGATGGAGCAGTACTTC. The chain couples TRBV12-3 or TRBV12-4 to TRBJ2-7; D possibly corresponds to TRBD2 (5 bases). Trimming left V 9 bases short and J 7 bases short, with 16 bases between. CDR3 length: 12 amino acids.

This clone occurred a few times. CDR3 DNA sequence: TGTGCCTGGAGTGTAGGTCTAGAGGGCGGGGAGCTGTTTTTT. It is translated as CAWSVGLEGGELFF. The chain joins TRBV30 to TRBJ2-2, with D perhaps matching TRBD2 (5 bases). Germline CDR1 and CDR2: GTSNPN and SVGIG (reference sequence). Trimming left V 0 bases short and J 7 bases short, with 12 bases between. The CDR3 totals 14 residues. The whole variable domain, filled in from reference TRBV30 and TRBJ2-2, reads SQTIHQWPATLVQPVGSPLSLECTVEGTSNPNLYWYRQAAGRGLQLLFYSVGIGQISSEVPQNLSASRPQDRQFILSSKKLLLSDSGFYLCAWSVGLEGGELFFGEGSRLTVL.

The rearrangement uses TRBV14 and TRBJ2-1; D may correspond to TRBD1 or TRBD2 (5 bases each). The V gene lost 4 bases and the J gene lost 10 bases, with 17 bases spanning the gap. This CDR3 has 14 residues. The germline CDR1 and CDR2 sequences are SGHDN and FVKESK. The CDR3 here is CASSRGLGWGEQFF. The CDR3 coding sequence is TGTGCCAGCAGCCGGGGCTTGGGATGGGGGGAGCAGTTCTTC. Variable domain in full (rest from reference TRBV14 and TRBJ2-1): EAGVTQFPSHSVIEKGQTVTLRCDPISGHDNLYWYRRVMGKEIKFLLHFVKESKQDESGMPNNRFLAERTGGTYSTLKVQPAELEDSGVYFCASSRGLGWGEQFFGPGTRLTVL.

This clone was seen once. J is TRBJ2-2 and V is TRBV4-1, with TRBD1 matching 10 bases. CDR3 length: 17 amino acids. The germline gives CDR1 MGHRA, CDR2 YSYEKL. V was pared by 1 base and J by 2 bases, with 4 bases of the junction left unmatched. The CDR3 DNA reads TGCGCCAGCAGCCAAGGGACAGGGGGGATTAACACCGGGGAGCTGTTTTTT. It encodes CASSQGTGGINTGELFF.